This T cell receptor beta chain was sequenced during a study of T cell repertoires in cytomegalovirus infection. Study at large: Shared public TCR beta signatures pointed to both CMV infection and a matching HLA type.

TCRdb fed the reads into MiXCR, producing one record per CDR3 protein. This sample has about 360,000 distinct CDR3 sequences, with 15% to 20% found just once. Note on this clonotype: A clone one base away is much larger, so this may be a read error.

V lost 1 base and J lost 2, with 7 bases in between. This CDR3 comprises 14 residues. Source material: PBMCs. The receptor was isolated from a human donor in good health (CMV status not recorded). Some clones in this sample may be carry-over from other donors' samples. V is TRBV12-3 or TRBV12-4 and J is TRBJ2-3; no clear D gene. In DNA form, the CDR3 reads TGTGCCAGCAGTTTAGTAATGACCACAGATACGCAGTATTTT. Amino acids: CASSLVMTTDTQYF.